The 10 T cell receptor beta chains reported below all come from one sample, sequenced in a study of cytomegalovirus exposure and HLA in healthy donors. It was with 60 Vbeta and 13 Jbeta primers that the PCR ran. This table comes from immunoSEQ multiplex PCR, and its TCRdb copy is limited to in-frame clones, with some not included. The sample lists 95,000 to 100,000 clones, 65% to 75% seen once, with under 2% in the top ten. The sample comprised PBMCs. These receptors all come from a woman aged 40 to 50 in good health and CMV-seronegative.

The J gene is TRBJ2-3, the V gene TRBV2; D might be TRBD1 (5 bases). CDR1 is SNHLY and CDR2 is FYNNEI in the germline V gene. V lost 5 bases and J lost 0, with 12 bases in between. The CDR3 covers 15 residues. This chain's CDR3 is CASSPRQQSTDTQYF. The CDR3 DNA reads TGTGCCAGCAGTCCTCGACAGCAAAGCACAGATACGCAGTATTTT.

J is TRBJ1-2 and V is TRBV5-1, with TRBD1 identical over 11 bases. The CDR3 totals 19 residues. With 1 base clipped from V and 2 bases from J, the junction kept 13 bases outside the gene matches. The germline V gene encodes CDR1 SGHRS and CDR2 YFSETQ. The CDR3 protein is CASSLRGNWDRGKNYGYTF. DNA of the CDR3: TGCGCCAGCAGCTTGCGGGGGAATTGGGACAGGGGGAAAAACTATGGCTACACCTTC.

CDR3 in DNA: TGTGCCAGCAGCCAAGTCGCAGGGGTCCCGCAAGAGACCCAGTACTTC. Translation gives CASSQVAGVPQETQYF. This chain uses TRBV14 with TRBJ2-5; a possible D gene is TRBD1 (6 bases). Germline CDR1 and CDR2: SGHDN and FVKESK. This CDR3 contains 16 residues. Trimming pared 1 base from V and 2 bases from J, leaving 14 bases between.

The chain uses TRBV6-5 and TRBJ2-7; 8 bases map to TRBD2. CDR1 is MNHEY, CDR2 SVGAGI, per germline. J gave up 3 bases and V 5 bases, and 3 bases lay outside the gene matches. The CDR3 totals 13 residues. CDR3 in amino acids: CASSRLAYYEQYF. The CDR3 DNA sequence: TGTGCCAGCAGTCGACTAGCGTACTACGAGCAGTACTTC.

The rearrangement links TRBV2 to TRBJ2-2; 9 bases map to TRBD1. V gave up 2 bases and J gave up 1 base; unmatched junction bases: 2. CDR3 length: 16 residues. From germline, CDR1 is SNHLY and CDR2 FYNNEI. For the CDR3, the DNA is TGTGCCAGCAGTGAAAGACAGGGGGGGAACACCGGGGAGCTGTTTTTT. Its translation: CASSERQGGNTGELFF.

This rearrangement joins TRBV6-6 to TRBJ2-7; possibly TRBD1 for D (6 bases). The CDR3 extends over 11 amino acids. Trimming removed 8 bases at V and 4 bases at J, with 9 bases between. Germline V gives CDR1 MNHNY, CDR2 SVGAGI (reference sequence). In DNA, the CDR3 is TGTGCCAGCGGGGGCGGGTACGAGCAGTACTTC. Protein: CASGGGYEQYF.

This clone was found once. The chain has TRBV7-2 and TRBJ2-3, with a possible D match to TRBD1 (5 bases). Germline assignment: CDR1 SGHTA and CDR2 FQGNSA. Trimming took off 5 bases at V and 2 bases at J, with 14 bases between the two ends. The CDR3 is 15 residues long. The CDR3 DNA reads as TGTGCCAGCAGCCACCAGGACAAACCCACAGATACGCAGTATTTT. Its translation is CASSHQDKPTDTQYF.

J is TRBJ2-3 and V is TRBV27, with 10 bases that match TRBD2. Germline CDR1 reads MNHEY; CDR2 reads SMNVEV (reference sequence). The CDR3 contains 14 residues. V was pared by 7 bases and J by 3 bases, with 4 bases of the junction left unmatched. CDR3 DNA: TGTGCCAGCACCCGGGGACTAGCGACAGATACGCAGTATTTT. Translation: CASTRGLATDTQYF.

The chain carries TRBV10-1 and TRBJ2-1, with 8 bases matching TRBD2. The CDR3 sequence is 20 residues long. Per germline, CDR1 WNHNN and CDR2 SYGVQD (reference sequence). With 1 base clipped from V and 0 bases from J, the junction kept 14 bases outside the gene matches. The CDR3 sequence: CASSELPGTRAPSSYNEQFF. The CDR3 DNA reads TGCGCCAGCAGTGAGTTGCCCGGGACTAGAGCCCCGAGCTCCTACAATGAGCAGTTCTTC.

This chain connects TRBV7-2 to TRBJ2-5, with D possibly matching TRBD1 (5 bases). V shed 3 bases and J shed 4 bases, with 18 bases lying between them. CDR1 SGHTA and CDR2 FQGNSA come from the germline V gene. This CDR3 comprises 16 residues. In DNA form, the CDR3 reads TGTGCCAGCAGCTTTCGATTTGTGCAGGGTGGAGAGACCCAGTACTTC. Its protein product is CASSFRFVQGGETQYF.